Included here is one TCR beta chain sequence, with context. Only a few counts were recorded for this clone. There is no known antigen for this receptor. No base-level quality is on record; no much larger clone is a single base apart. This sample was taken from a study of blood T cell repertoires in COVID-19 (dated by TCRdb to 2020 to 2022). Turning to the overall study: Samples covering the acute and convalescent phases of COVID-19 were provided by collaborators in the United States, Italy and Spain. The samples were drawn from the first 160 participants of the ongoing ImmuneRACE study and from some 1,300 subjects provided by 6 global collaborators. The repertoires were released in a freely available public database intended as a resource for research on the immune response to SARS-CoV-2. The dataset comprised deeply sampled blood TCRbeta repertoires from subjects exposed to, actively infected with, or recovered from COVID-19. Where available, HLA class I and class II types were obtained from metadata supplied by the sample provider rather than from assay-based typing. A de-identified subject ID, COVID-19 status, age in years and sex were almost always included in the sample metadata. The material from the prospective study consisted of cDNA or gDNA derived from T cells, B-cell-depleted T cells, or PBMCs.

Participants in the prospective study were enrolled through a virtual design, were aged about 18 to 100 years, and lived in about two dozen United States geographic areas. To assign participants to cohorts, the prospective study relied on clinical history that participants themselves reported in a screening survey and a study questionnaire. Exposed participants had been in contact with someone with a PCR-confirmed or clinician-diagnosed COVID-19 case within 2 weeks of study entry. In the prospective study, whole blood, serum and a nasopharyngeal or oropharyngeal swab were collected from each participant by mobile phlebotomists. Over a roughly 2-month period, participants in the prospective study had the option of providing additional blood draws and questionnaires. Before DNA extraction, blood samples from the prospective study were shipped at room temperature or frozen. TCRbeta CDR3 regions were amplified from genomic DNA using the immunoSEQ Assay, a bias-controlled multiplex PCR. The source study handled its data this way. The number of nucleated cells in each sample was estimated by amplification of reference gene primers within the assay. Sequence reads were collapsed and filtered to measure the absolute abundance of every unique TCRbeta CDR3 rearrangement. For each sample, productive Simpson clonality was calculated as the square root of Simpson's diversity index over productive rearrangements. In its TCRdb copy, this immuneACCESS table keeps in-frame sequences only and misses some clones. Where compared with another copy, unresolved V genes explain less than half of these, and the others have no known cause. The V and J calls and clone size come from that table; D and trimming were worked out from the DNA. Within this sample are some 360,000 clones, with around nine tenths of them counted one time only. Together, the top ten hold 0.85% to 1.3% of the sample.

Broad study findings and their caveats: Clinical and demographic metadata were provided uncurated, with the amount varying by source and participant.

V is shortened by 8 bases, J by 6 bases, and the region joining them spans 11 bases. The germline V gene yields MDHEN for CDR1 and SYDVKM for CDR2. Inclusive of the bounding cysteine and phenylalanine, the CDR3 is 12 residues long. The sequence is cut down to CDR3 DNA, 36 bases in frame from base 1. Sequencing used PBMCs or T cells enriched from blood (not recorded which). The chain uses TRBV28 and TRBJ2-1; TRBD1 is possibly the D segment (6 matching bases). The receptor was isolated from a woman in her twenties or thirties who had been exposed to COVID-19. The CDR3 loop reads CASVGTTNEQFF. The DNA sequence is as follows: TGTGCCAGCGTTGGGACAACCAATGAGCAGTTCTTC.